The following is a TCR beta chain sequence with its context. No antigen is known for it. The sample holds no much larger clone one base away, and base qualities are not on file. The immunoSEQ Assay, which relies on bias-controlled multiplex PCR amplification of genomic DNA, was used to profile TCRbeta CDR3 regions. From the authors' description of their analysis: The absolute abundance of each unique TCRbeta CDR3 region was quantified after sequences were collapsed and filtered. Differential abundance was tested with two models: a binomial (Fisher-equivalent) model and a beta-binomial model that adds time-dependent variance fitted from healthy donors. Clones with fewer than 5 combined templates were removed, and differential abundance was called for clones with a Benjamini-Hochberg FDR below 0.01. In the beta-binomial model, variance was expressed as a function of the total template count across the two samples, in the form v = (b*log(k)+a)^2. TCRdb limited this immuneACCESS table to in-frame rearrangements with V and J called. A share of clones is missing; checked studies link under half to unresolved V genes, and the rest is unexplained. That table is the source of V, J and clone size, and D and trimming were worked out from the DNA. The sample table shows approximately 100,000 clones, and around 89% are seen once. Under 4.5% of the sample rests with the top ten.

The germline V gene gives CDR1 as SGHDN and CDR2 as FVKESK. The CDR3 runs 12 amino acids, cysteine and phenylalanine included. Only the CDR3 DNA stays, 36 bases, in frame from base 1. Trimming takes 7 bases from V and 9 bases from J, and the germline ends sit 13 bases apart. No immune events such as infections were documented for the healthy donors during the collection period. Healthy-donor blood repertoires served as a training cohort to calibrate time-dependent variance in a beta-binomial model of T-cell clone differential abundance. The training cohort included around ten healthy donors, of whom 3 were female and 7 were male. The donors were between roughly 25 and 70 years old, with an average age of approximately 46 years. Obtained from a commercial supplier, whole blood was collected from each healthy donor at three time points set two weeks apart. For immunosequencing, genomic DNA was extracted from whole blood that had not been sorted.

This record belongs to a study of identifying expanded T cells in peripheral blood (dated by TCRdb to the late 2010s). For the wider study: Technical replicates were generated by sequencing separate aliquots of the same genomic DNA pool, with four replicates compared pairwise. The investigation overall reported the following: Between technical replicates the binomial model flagged about 1.2 differentially abundant clones, whereas over around 2 weeks the binomial model flagged about 15 and over approximately four weeks around 20. Across all healthy donors, variance in clone template counts between roughly two-week samples was found to increase significantly with total template count. The authors expected that biological variance in healthy repertoires might rise further over much longer intervals, such as months to years. Both the number of clones called differentially abundant and the false-positive rate were significantly reduced by the beta-binomial model across all healthy-donor time intervals.

The origin of this receptor is a person between 18 and 75 years old in good health. The chain employs TRBV14 and TRBJ2-1; the D gene is perhaps TRBD1 or TRBD2, each of them matching over 6 bases. Sequences were obtained from blood. The CDR3 protein: CASNLWGAEQFF. The base sequence is TGTGCCAGCAATTTATGGGGGGCTGAGCAGTTCTTC.